Following are 27 T cell receptor beta chains from one sample sequenced in a study of control samples from healthy donors and cancer patients. Produced via immunoSEQ multiplex PCR; TCRdb's table is partial and in-frame only. The sample includes approximately 170,000 clones, over 85% of them seen just once. Material: blood. The source is a young man in good health.

This clone occurred once. The chain joins TRBV28 to TRBJ2-7; maybe TRBD1 (6 bases). The CDR3 length is 14 residues. Germline V lookup: CDR1 MDHEN, CDR2 SYDVKM. Trimming left V 3 bases short and J 0 bases short, with 9 bases between. CDR3 loop: CASSFGTPSYEQYF. The CDR3 nucleotides read TGTGCCAGCAGTTTCGGGACACCCTCCTACGAGCAGTACTTC.

The chain employs TRBV30 and TRBJ1-4, with 11 bases fitting TRBD1. Trimming at V came to 5 bases and at J to 4 bases, leaving 6 bases not matched to a gene. The V gene's germline CDR1 is GTSNPN and CDR2 SVGIG (reference sequence). The CDR3 runs 15 residues. CDR3 loop: CAWDGQGAGNEKLFF. The CDR3 DNA sequence: TGTGCCTGGGATGGACAGGGGGCCGGTAATGAAAAACTGTTTTTT.

The rearrangement links TRBV27 to TRBJ2-6, with no clear D. Germline loops: CDR1 MNHEY, CDR2 SMNVEV (reference sequence). V was pared by 7 bases and J by 0 bases, with 13 bases between. The length of the CDR3 is 16 residues. CDR3 amino acids: CASTRGSGSGANVLTF. CDR3 bases: TGTGCCAGCACCCGAGGATCGGGCTCTGGGGCCAACGTCCTGACTTTC.

V gene TRBV5-1 combines with J gene TRBJ2-2; 7 bases map to TRBD1. V lost 1 base to trimming and J lost 3 bases; unmatched junction nucleotides: 3. This CDR3 has 15 residues. Germline CDR1 SGHRS, CDR2 YFSETQ. The CDR3 region is CASSLYDRDTGELFF. The DNA of the CDR3 is TGCGCCAGCAGCTTGTATGACAGGGACACCGGGGAGCTGTTTTTT.

The genes are TRBV7-2 and TRBJ2-5, with 11 bases aligning to TRBD2. Germline CDR1 reads SGHTA; CDR2 reads FQGNSA. The CDR3 spans 16 residues. Trimming removed 5 bases from V and 5 bases from J; junction bases left unmatched: 10. The CDR3 is CASSIRLAGNLETQYF. CDR3 DNA: TGTGCCAGCAGCATTAGACTAGCGGGGAATTTGGAGACCCAGTACTTC.

The CDR3 nucleotides are TGTGCCAGCAGTACTAACCTAGGGACAGATACGCAGTATTTT. It encodes CASSTNLGTDTQYF. The chain is built from TRBV6-4 and TRBJ2-3; no clear D. The CDR3 is made up of 14 amino acids. Germline V gene sequence: CDR1 MRHNA, CDR2 SNTAGT. V was shortened by 5 bases and J by 3 bases, with 12 bases between the two germline ends.

The chain links TRBV28 to TRBJ1-6; TRBD1 might be the D (5 bases). In germline, CDR1 is MDHEN, CDR2 SYDVKM. Trimming left V 5 bases short and J 9 bases short, with 14 bases between. The CDR3 loop spans 14 amino acids. For the CDR3, the DNA is TGTGCCAGCAGTCCGGACATACGGGCTTCACCCCTCCACTTT. This sequence encodes CASSPDIRASPLHF.

J is TRBJ2-1 and V is TRBV19; 10 bases fit TRBD2. The CDR3 spans 15 residues. Trimming cost V 4 bases and J 10 bases; bases outside gene matches: 10. The V gene's germline CDR1 is LNHDA and CDR2 SQIVND (reference sequence). CDR3 DNA sequence: TGTGCCAGTAGTAGTTCTAGCGGGGGAGGGAGGGAGCAGTTCTTC. It codes for CASSSSSGGGREQFF.

This chain connects TRBV6-5 to TRBJ1-4, with D possibly matching TRBD1 (6 bases). The germline V gene has CDR1 MNHEY and CDR2 SVGAGI. The CDR3 has 14 residues. With 6 bases removed from V and 4 bases from J, the gap between germline ends came to 12 bases. As DNA, the CDR3 is TGTGCCAGCAGCCCCAGGGGCCTTAATGAAAAACTGTTTTTT. The encoded protein is CASSPRGLNEKLFF.

The V and J genes are TRBV27 and TRBJ1-2; 7 positions agree with TRBD1. CDR1 and CDR2 from the germline V gene are MNHEY and SMNVEV (reference sequence). The junction had 4 bases not matched to a gene; V was cut back by 4 bases and J by 8 bases. The CDR3 covers 12 residues. CDR3 sequence reads: CASSSQTGGYTF. In DNA, the CDR3 is TGTGCCAGCAGTTCTCAGACAGGGGGCTACACCTTC.

This chain uses TRBV27 with TRBJ2-3; 13 bases are shared with TRBD2. With V trimmed by 2 bases and J by 2 bases, 4 bases remained unmatched. The CDR3 is made up of 17 amino acids. CDR1 MNHEY and CDR2 SMNVEV come from the germline V gene (reference sequence). The CDR3 DNA follows: TGTGCCAGCAGTTTAAAGGGACTAGCGGGAAACACAGATACGCAGTATTTT. It codes for CASSLKGLAGNTDTQYF.

The chain employs TRBV5-1 and TRBJ2-5, with no clear D. The germline V gene encodes CDR1 SGHRS and CDR2 YFSETQ. Trimming removed 5 bases from V and 3 bases from J, with 8 bases in between. This CDR3 is 12 amino acids long. CDR3 residues: CASRRTEETQYF. CDR3 bases: TGCGCCAGCAGGAGGACGGAAGAGACCCAGTACTTC.

This chain links TRBV15 with TRBJ2-1, with D hard to call. The CDR3 spans 16 residues. Germline V gene data show CDR1 as LNHNV and CDR2 as YYDKDF (reference sequence). Trimming took off 2 bases at V and 9 bases at J, with 20 bases between the two ends. The CDR3 region is CATSRKGTSNDREQFF. CDR3 nucleotides: TGTGCCACCAGCAGAAAGGGTACAAGTAATGATCGTGAGCAGTTCTTC.

This clone has a single count. This chain joins TRBV5-1 and TRBJ1-6; TRBD1 matches at 7 bases. This CDR3 has 15 amino acids. After removal of 3 bases from V and 9 bases from J, the junction contained 9 bases not matched to a gene. The germline CDR1 and CDR2 sequences are SGHRS and YFSETQ. CDR3 DNA sequence: TGCGCCAGCAGCTCAGACAGGGAAAGGGGTTCACCCCTCCACTTT. This gives the protein CASSSDRERGSPLHF.

This chain uses TRBV3-1 (or the pseudogene TRBV3-2) with TRBJ2-1, with 10 bases lining up with TRBD2. Per the germline V gene, CDR1 is LGHDT and CDR2 is YNNKEL (reference sequence). Germline trimming cut 4 bases from V and 0 bases from J; bases unmatched to any gene: 12. The CDR3 is 19 residues long. CDR3 DNA sequence: TGTGCCAGCAGCCCTCCGGGACTAGCGTCCCAGAGCTCCTACAATGAGCAGTTCTTC. Translated, it gives CASSPPGLASQSSYNEQFF.

The gene calls are TRBV6-6 and TRBJ1-1; no clear D. Trimming cost V 6 bases and J 5 bases, with 13 bases left between them. The CDR3 extends over 13 amino acids. The germline V gene has CDR1 MNHNY and CDR2 SVGAGI (reference sequence). This CDR3 reads CASRAKRETEAFF. The CDR3, as DNA: TGTGCCAGCAGGGCGAAGCGAGAGACTGAAGCTTTCTTT.

This chain uses TRBV6-6 with TRBJ1-1, with TRBD1 as a possible D gene (5 bases). V was trimmed by 5 bases and J by 2 bases, leaving 9 bases between them. The CDR3 is made up of 13 amino acids. The V gene's germline CDR1 is MNHNY and CDR2 SVGAGI (reference sequence). DNA for the CDR3: TGTGCCAGCAGTCCTCAGGGAAACACTGAAGCTTTCTTT. It encodes CASSPQGNTEAFF.

The chain has TRBV5-4 and TRBJ1-5; D unclear. Deletions cut 5 bases from V and 7 bases from J, with 16 bases between. CDR3 length: 14 amino acids. CDR1 and CDR2 (germline): SGHNT, YYREEE (reference sequence). The CDR3 sequence: CASRDVGNPQPQHF. The CDR3 DNA reads TGTGCCAGCAGGGATGTGGGGAACCCGCAGCCCCAGCATTTT.

The chain recombines TRBV7-2 with TRBJ1-3; D uncertain. CDR3 length: 19 residues. CDR1 SGHTA and CDR2 FQGNSA come from the germline V gene. The V end was cut by 4 bases, the J end by 4 bases, with 26 bases between. The CDR3 region has the DNA TGTGCCAGCAGCTCAAGGACGAATTTCCCGGTCCGTGGAGGAAACACCATATATTTT. It translates to CASSSRTNFPVRGGNTIYF.

The chain links TRBV28 to TRBJ1-2; TRBD1 is a possible D gene (6 bases). Germline V lookup: CDR1 MDHEN, CDR2 SYDVKM. V was trimmed by 7 bases and J by 5 bases, leaving 11 bases between them. The CDR3 has 12 residues. CDR3 nucleotides: TGTGCCAGCAAGGGGGGGAGGTATGGCTACACCTTC. Translating gives CASKGGRYGYTF.

The rearrangement uses TRBV19 and TRBJ1-2; 9 bases are a match to TRBD1. Germline V CDR1 and CDR2: LNHDA, SQIVND (reference sequence). V lost 10 bases, J lost 6 bases, and 6 bases stayed unmatched. This CDR3 has 12 amino acids. The CDR3 loop is CAIGQGSDGYTF. The DNA of the CDR3 is TGTGCCATCGGACAGGGGTCGGATGGCTACACCTTC.

The chain has TRBV10-3 and TRBJ1-6; no definite D call. The CDR3 is 14 residues long. The V end lost 2 bases, the J end lost 10 bases, and 12 bases lay between the germline ends. Germline CDR1 ENHRY, CDR2 SYGVKD. In nucleotides, the CDR3 is TGTGCCATCAGTGAGGAGGGAAGAGGATCACCCCTCCACTTT. It yields the protein CAISEEGRGSPLHF.

The gene calls are TRBV6-5 and TRBJ1-2, with D possibly matching TRBD1 (5 bases). Looked up from germline, CDR1 is MNHEY and CDR2 is SVGAGI. The V end lost 4 bases, the J end lost 8 bases, and 20 bases lay between the germline ends. The CDR3 spans 15 residues. The CDR3 here is CASSFTGTDFVGYTF. DNA for the CDR3: TGTGCCAGCAGTTTTACGGGGACGGATTTCGTCGGCTACACCTTC.

This chain connects TRBV12-3 or TRBV12-4 to TRBJ1-6; D is unclear. The CDR3 totals 13 residues. Trimming removed 7 bases from V and 9 bases from J, with 13 bases in between. The DNA for the CDR3 is TGTGCCAGCAAAGGCGGAATCGGTTCACCCCTCCACTTT. Translated: CASKGGIGSPLHF.

The chain recombines TRBV28 with TRBJ2-7, with TRBD1 matching 11 bases. V shed 5 bases and J 7 bases; nucleotides not matched to a gene: 10. This CDR3 contains 15 residues. The germline V gene has CDR1 MDHEN and CDR2 SYDVKM. The CDR3 DNA is TGTGCCAGCAGTGCCCCGGGACAGGGGGATAAAGAGCAGTACTTC. The encoded protein is CASSAPGQGDKEQYF.

This chain links TRBV29-1 with TRBJ1-5; D is undetermined. The CDR3 covers 13 residues. Germline V gene data show CDR1 as SQVTM and CDR2 as ANQGSEA. Trimming pared 4 bases from V and 1 base from J, leaving 8 bases between. The CDR3 sequence is CSVVVESNQPQHF. As DNA, the CDR3 is TGCAGCGTTGTTGTAGAGAGCAATCAGCCCCAGCATTTT.

V gene TRBV7-2 combines with J gene TRBJ2-1; no firm D call. This CDR3 is built from 12 residues. V dropped 1 base and J dropped 3 bases, with 1 base sitting between them. Germline values: CDR1 SGHTA, CDR2 FQGNSA. The chain's CDR3 is CASSLVYNEQFF. CDR3 DNA sequence: TGTGCCAGCAGCTTAGTCTACAATGAGCAGTTCTTC.